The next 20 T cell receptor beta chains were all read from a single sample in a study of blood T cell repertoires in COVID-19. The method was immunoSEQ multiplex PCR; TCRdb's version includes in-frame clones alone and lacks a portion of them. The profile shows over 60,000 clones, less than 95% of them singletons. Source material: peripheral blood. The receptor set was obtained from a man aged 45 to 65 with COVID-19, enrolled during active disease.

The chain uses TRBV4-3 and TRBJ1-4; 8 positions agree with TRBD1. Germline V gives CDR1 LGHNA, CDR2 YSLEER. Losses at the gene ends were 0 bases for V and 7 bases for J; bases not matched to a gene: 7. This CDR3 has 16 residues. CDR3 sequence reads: CASSQDWKQGGEKLFF. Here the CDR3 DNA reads TGCGCCAGCAGCCAAGATTGGAAACAGGGGGGTGAAAAACTGTTTTTT.

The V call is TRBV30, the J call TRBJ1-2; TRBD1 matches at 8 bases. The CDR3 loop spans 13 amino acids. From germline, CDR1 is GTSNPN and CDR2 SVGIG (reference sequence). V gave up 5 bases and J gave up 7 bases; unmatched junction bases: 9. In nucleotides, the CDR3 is TGTGCCTGGGGCGGACAGGGAATAGGTGGCTACACCTTC. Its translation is CAWGGQGIGGYTF.

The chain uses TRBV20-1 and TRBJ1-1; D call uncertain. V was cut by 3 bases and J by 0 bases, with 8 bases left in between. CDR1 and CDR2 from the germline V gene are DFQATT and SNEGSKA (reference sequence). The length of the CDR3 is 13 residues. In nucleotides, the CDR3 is TGCAGTGCTAGTCTCTCCCTGAACACTGAAGCTTTCTTT. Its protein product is CSASLSLNTEAFF.

DNA of the CDR3: TGTGCCGGAGCCATGGCTAGCGGGAGTACGAATACGCAGTATTTT. This gives the protein CAGAMASGSTNTQYF. The chain links TRBV6-5 to TRBJ2-3; 10 nucleotides agree with TRBD2. The CDR3 is 15 amino acids. Per the germline V gene, CDR1 is MNHEY and CDR2 is SVGAGI. With V trimmed by 11 bases and J by 7 bases, 15 bases remained unmatched.

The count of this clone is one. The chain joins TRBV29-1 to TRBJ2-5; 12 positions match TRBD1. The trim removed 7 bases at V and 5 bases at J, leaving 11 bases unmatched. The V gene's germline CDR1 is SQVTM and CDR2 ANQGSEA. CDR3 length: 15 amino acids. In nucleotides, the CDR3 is TGCAGCGCTTCCGGGACAGGGGGCTTCCTGGAGACCCAGTACTTC. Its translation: CSASGTGGFLETQYF.

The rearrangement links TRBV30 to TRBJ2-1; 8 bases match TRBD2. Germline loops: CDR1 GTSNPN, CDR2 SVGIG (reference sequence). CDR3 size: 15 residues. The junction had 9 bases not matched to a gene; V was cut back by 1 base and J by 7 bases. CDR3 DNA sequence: TGTGCCTGGAGTGAGGTGTTAGGCGGGAGGAATGAGCAGTTCTTC. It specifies CAWSEVLGGRNEQFF.

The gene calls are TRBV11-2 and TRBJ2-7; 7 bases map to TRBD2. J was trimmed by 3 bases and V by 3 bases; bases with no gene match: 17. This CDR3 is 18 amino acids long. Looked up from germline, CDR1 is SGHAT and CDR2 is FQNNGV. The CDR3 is CASSFLRRARERGYEQYF. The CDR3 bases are TGTGCCAGCAGCTTCCTTAGACGGGCTCGGGAGCGGGGCTACGAGCAGTACTTC.

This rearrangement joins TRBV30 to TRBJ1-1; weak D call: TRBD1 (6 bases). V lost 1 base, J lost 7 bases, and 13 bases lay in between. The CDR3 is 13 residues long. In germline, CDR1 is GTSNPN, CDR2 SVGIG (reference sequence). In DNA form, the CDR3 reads TGTGCCTGGAGTGGACAGGTTAGGGGTGAAGCTTTCTTT. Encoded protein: CAWSGQVRGEAFF.

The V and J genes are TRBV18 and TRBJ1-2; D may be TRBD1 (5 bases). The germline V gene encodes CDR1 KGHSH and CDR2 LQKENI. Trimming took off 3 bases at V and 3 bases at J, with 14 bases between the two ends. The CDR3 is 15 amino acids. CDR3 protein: CASSPNRGGDYGYTF. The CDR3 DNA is TGTGCCAGCTCACCTAATAGGGGAGGGGACTATGGCTACACCTTC.

The CDR3 loop is CASSQPESDTQYF. The CDR3 nucleotides are TGTGCCAGCAGCCAACCAGAATCAGATACGCAGTATTTT. This sequence joins TRBV3-1 (or the pseudogene TRBV3-2) and TRBJ2-3; D not resolved. Deletions cut 2 bases from V and 4 bases from J, with 7 bases between. Germline V lookup: CDR1 LGHDT, CDR2 YNNKEL (reference sequence). This CDR3 comprises 13 residues.

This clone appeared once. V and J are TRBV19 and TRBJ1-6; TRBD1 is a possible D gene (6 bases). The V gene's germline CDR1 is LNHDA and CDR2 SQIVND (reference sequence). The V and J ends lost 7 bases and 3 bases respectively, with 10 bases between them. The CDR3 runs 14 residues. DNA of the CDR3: TGTGCCAGTACCCTACAGGGCTATAATTCACCCCTCCACTTT. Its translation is CASTLQGYNSPLHF.

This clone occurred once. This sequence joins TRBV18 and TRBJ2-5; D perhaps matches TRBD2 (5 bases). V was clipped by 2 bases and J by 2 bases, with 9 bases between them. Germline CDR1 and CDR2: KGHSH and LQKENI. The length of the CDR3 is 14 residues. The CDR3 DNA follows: TGTGCCAGCTCACCAGGGGAGTTTCAAGAGACCCAGTACTTC. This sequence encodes CASSPGEFQETQYF.

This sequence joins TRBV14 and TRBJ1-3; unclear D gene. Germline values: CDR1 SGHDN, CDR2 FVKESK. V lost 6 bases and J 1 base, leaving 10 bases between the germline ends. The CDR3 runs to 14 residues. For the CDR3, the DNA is TGTGCCAGCAGTCCTTCGGGGTCTGGAAACACCATATATTTT. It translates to CASSPSGSGNTIYF.

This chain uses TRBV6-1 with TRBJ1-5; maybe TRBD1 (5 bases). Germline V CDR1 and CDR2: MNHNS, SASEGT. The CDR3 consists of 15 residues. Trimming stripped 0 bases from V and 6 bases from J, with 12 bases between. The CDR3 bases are TGTGCCAGCAGTGAAGCGCCGCAGGGCCTTCAGCCCCAGCATTTT. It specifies CASSEAPQGLQPQHF.

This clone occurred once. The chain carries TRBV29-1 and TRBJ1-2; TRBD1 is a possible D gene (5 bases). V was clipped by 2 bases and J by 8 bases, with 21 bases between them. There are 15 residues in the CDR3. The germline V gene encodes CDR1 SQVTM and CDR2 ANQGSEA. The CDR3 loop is CSVESGEGFRVGYTF. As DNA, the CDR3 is TGCAGCGTTGAATCCGGGGAGGGGTTTCGGGTCGGCTACACCTTC. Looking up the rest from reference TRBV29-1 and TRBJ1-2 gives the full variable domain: SAVISQKPSRDICQRGTSLTIQCQVDSQVTMMFWYRQQPGQSLTLIATANQGSEATYESGFVIDKFPISRPNLTFSTLTVSNMSPEDSSIYLCSVESGEGFRVGYTFGSGTRLTVV.

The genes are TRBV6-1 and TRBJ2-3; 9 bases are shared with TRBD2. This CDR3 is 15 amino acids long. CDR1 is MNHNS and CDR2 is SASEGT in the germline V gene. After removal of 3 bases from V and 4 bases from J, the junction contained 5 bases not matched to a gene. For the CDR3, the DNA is TGTGCCAGCAGTGATCCGGCGGGAGGGCCAGATACGCAGTATTTT. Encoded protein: CASSDPAGGPDTQYF.

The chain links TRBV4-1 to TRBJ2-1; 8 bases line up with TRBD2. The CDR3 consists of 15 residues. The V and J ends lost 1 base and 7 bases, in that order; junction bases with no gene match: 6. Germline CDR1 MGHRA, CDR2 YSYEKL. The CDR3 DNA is TGCGCCAGCAGCCAAGGACTAGCGCAACCTAATGAGCAGTTCTTC. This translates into CASSQGLAQPNEQFF.

The CDR3 region is CSVNREETQYF. Here the CDR3 DNA reads TGCAGCGTGAACAGGGAAGAGACCCAGTACTTC. This chain links TRBV29-1 with TRBJ2-5; D perhaps matches TRBD1 (6 bases). This CDR3 has 11 amino acids. Trimming pared 6 bases from V and 3 bases from J, leaving 8 bases between. Looked up from germline, CDR1 is SQVTM and CDR2 is ANQGSEA.

CDR3 protein: CASSLGSLASQYF. The DNA for the CDR3 is TGTGCCAGCAGTCTAGGCTCCCTAGCATCCCAGTACTTC. The V call is TRBV12-3 or TRBV12-4, the J call TRBJ2-5, with D maybe TRBD2 (5 bases). This CDR3 comprises 13 residues. Between the trimmed V and J ends, which lost 5 bases and 9 bases, there was a span of 16 bases.

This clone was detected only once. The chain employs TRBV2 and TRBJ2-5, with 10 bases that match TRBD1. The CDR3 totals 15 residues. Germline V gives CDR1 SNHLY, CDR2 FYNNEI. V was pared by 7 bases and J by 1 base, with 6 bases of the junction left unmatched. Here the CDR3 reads CASNRDRGIQETQYF. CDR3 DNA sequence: TGTGCCAGCAACCGGGACAGGGGAATCCAAGAGACCCAGTACTTC.